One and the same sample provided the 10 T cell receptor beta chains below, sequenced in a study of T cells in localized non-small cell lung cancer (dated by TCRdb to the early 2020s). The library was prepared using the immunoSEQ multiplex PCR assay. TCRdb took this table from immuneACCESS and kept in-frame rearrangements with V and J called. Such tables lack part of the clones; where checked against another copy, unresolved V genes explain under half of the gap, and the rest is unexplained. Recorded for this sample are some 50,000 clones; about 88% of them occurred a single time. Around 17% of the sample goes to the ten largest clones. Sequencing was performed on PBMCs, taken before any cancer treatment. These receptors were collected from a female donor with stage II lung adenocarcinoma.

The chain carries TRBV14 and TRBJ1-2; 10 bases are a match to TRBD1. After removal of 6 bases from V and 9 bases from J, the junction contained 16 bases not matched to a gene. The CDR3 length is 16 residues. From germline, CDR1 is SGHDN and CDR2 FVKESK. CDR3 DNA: TGTGCCAGCAGTCAACGCCGGGACAGGGGTCAGCAGAGCTACACCTTC. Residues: CASSQRRDRGQQSYTF.

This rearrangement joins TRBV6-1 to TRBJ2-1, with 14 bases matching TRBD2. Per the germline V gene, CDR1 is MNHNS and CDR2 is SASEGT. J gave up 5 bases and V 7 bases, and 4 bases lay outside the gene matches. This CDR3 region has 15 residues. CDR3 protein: CASTRLAGGNNEQFF. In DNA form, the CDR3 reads TGTGCCAGCACCAGACTAGCGGGGGGGAACAATGAGCAGTTCTTC.

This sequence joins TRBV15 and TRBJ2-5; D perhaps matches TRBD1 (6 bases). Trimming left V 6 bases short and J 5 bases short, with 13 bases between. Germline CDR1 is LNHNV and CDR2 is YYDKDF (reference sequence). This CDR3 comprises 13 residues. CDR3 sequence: CATRTGGRETQYF. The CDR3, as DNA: TGTGCCACCAGGACTGGGGGCCGGGAGACCCAGTACTTC. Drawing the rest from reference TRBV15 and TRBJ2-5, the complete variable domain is DAMVIQNPRYQVTQFGKPVTLSCSQTLNHNVMYWYQQKSSQAPKLLFHYYDKDFNNEADTPDNFQSRRPNTSFCFLDIRSPGLGDTAMYLCATRTGGRETQYFGPGTRLLVL.

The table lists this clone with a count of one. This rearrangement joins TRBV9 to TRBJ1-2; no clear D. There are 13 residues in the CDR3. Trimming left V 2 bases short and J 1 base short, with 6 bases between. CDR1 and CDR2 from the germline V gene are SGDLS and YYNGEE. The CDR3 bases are TGTGCCAGCAGCGTTGGTGATAACTATGGCTACACCTTC. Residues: CASSVGDNYGYTF. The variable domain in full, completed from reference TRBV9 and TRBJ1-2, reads DSGVTQTPKHLITATGQRVTLRCSPRSGDLSVYWYQQSLDQGLQFLIQYYNGEERAKGNILERFSAQQFPDLHSELNLSSLELGDSALYFCASSVGDNYGYTFGSGTRLTVV.

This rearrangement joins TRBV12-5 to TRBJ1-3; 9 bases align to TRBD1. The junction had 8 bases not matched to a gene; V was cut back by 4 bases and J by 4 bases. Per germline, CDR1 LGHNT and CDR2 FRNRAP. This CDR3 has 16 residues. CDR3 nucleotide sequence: TGTGCTAGTGGTTACGGATCGGGACAGGGAGGAAACACCATATATTTT. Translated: CASGYGSGQGGNTIYF. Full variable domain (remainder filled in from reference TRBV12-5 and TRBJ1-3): DARVTQTPRHKVTEMGQEVTMRCQPILGHNTVFWYRQTMMQGLELLAYFRNRAPLDDSGMPKDRFSAEMPDATLATLKIQPSEPRDSAVYFCASGYGSGQGGNTIYFGEGSWLTVV.

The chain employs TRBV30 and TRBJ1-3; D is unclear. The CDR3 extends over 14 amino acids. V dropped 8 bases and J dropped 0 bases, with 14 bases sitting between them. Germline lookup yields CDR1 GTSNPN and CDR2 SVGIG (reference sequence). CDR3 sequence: CAADGARSGNTIYF. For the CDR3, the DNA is TGTGCCGCCGATGGAGCCCGCTCTGGAAACACCATATATTTT.

The CDR3 region is CASSGMLLSSYNEQFF. CDR3 DNA sequence: TGTGCCAGCAGCGGAATGCTGCTTAGCTCCTACAATGAGCAGTTCTTC. The gene calls are TRBV9 and TRBJ2-1; D ambiguous. The CDR3 is 16 residues long. The germline CDR1 and CDR2 sequences are SGDLS and YYNGEE. Trimming took off 3 bases at V and 0 bases at J, with 13 bases between the two ends. The whole variable domain, filled in from reference TRBV9 and TRBJ2-1, reads DSGVTQTPKHLITATGQRVTLRCSPRSGDLSVYWYQQSLDQGLQFLIQYYNGEERAKGNILERFSAQQFPDLHSELNLSSLELGDSALYFCASSGMLLSSYNEQFFGPGTRLTVL.

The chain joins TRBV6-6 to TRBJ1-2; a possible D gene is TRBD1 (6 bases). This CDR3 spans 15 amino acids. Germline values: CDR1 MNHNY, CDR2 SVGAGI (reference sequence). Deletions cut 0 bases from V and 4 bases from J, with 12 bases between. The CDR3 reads CASSYSGTLGYGYTF. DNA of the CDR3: TGTGCCAGCAGTTACTCCGGGACATTGGGCTATGGCTACACCTTC.

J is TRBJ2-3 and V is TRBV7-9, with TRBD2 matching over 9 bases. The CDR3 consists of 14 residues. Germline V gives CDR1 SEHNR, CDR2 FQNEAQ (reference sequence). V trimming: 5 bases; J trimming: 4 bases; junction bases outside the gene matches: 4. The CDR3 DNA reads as TGTGCCAGCAGCGGCGGACTAGCGTCAGATACGCAGTATTTT. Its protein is CASSGGLASDTQYF.

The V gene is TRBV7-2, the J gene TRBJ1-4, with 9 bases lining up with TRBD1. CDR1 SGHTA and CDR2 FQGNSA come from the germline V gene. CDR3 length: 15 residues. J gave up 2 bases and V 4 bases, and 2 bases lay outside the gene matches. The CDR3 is CASSSTGGTNEKLFF. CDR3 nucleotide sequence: TGTGCCAGCAGCTCCACAGGGGGCACTAATGAAAAACTGTTTTTT.